This T cell receptor beta chain was captured in a study of T cells in Graves' hyperthyroidism and ophthalmopathy. To note about this clonotype: Its antigen is currently unknown.

The CDR3 contains 13 residues. After removal of 2 bases from V and 5 bases from J, the junction contained 2 bases not matched to a gene. The germline V gene encodes CDR1 DFQATT and CDR2 SNEGSKA (reference sequence). Uncontrolled infection, other autoimmune disease, pregnancy or lactation disqualified patients from enrolment. Diagnostic assessment was based on clinical symptoms, serum thyroxine and TRAb, thyroid ultrasound and orbital computed tomography. Study outcomes and limitations: Among clonotypes expanded in thyroid above 0.001, most were also found in blood.

The CDR3 regions of TCR beta were amplified from RNA transcripts. During a first-round RT-PCR of the TCR CDR3, the HTBI primer set was used. A single record per CDR3 protein comes from TCRdb applying MiXCR to the multiplex PCR reads. The table records roughly 500,000 distinct CDR3 sequences, approximately 48% of them present only once. The chain employs TRBV20-1 and TRBJ2-7; TRBD2 aligns across 11 bases. Material: peripheral blood or thyroid tissue (not recorded which). The source of this sequence is an adult woman with Graves' disease, either hyperthyroidism or ophthalmopathy (not recorded which). The CDR3 region has the DNA TGCAGTGCTAGACTAGCGGGAGGAAACGAGCAGTACTTC. Translation: CSARLAGGNEQYF.